The present TCR beta chain was sequenced within a study of blood T cell repertoires in COVID-19. At the level of the study: Collection of acute and convalescent COVID-19 samples took place in the United States, Italy and Spain. From T cells, B-cell-depleted T cells, or PBMCs came the material, which was cDNA or gDNA.

Authors' data handling: Reference gene primer amplification in the assay estimated nucleated cell counts. Assay: immunoSEQ multiplex PCR; the TCRdb copy retains only in-frame clones and omits some. From that table come the V and J calls and clone size; the DNA was used to work out D and trimming. Among roughly 65,000 clones listed, almost 80% were seen once. The germline V and J ends were trimmed by 4 bases and 6 bases, with 16 bases remaining between them. Per the germline V gene, CDR1 is SGHAT and CDR2 is FQNNGV. The length of the CDR3 is 15 residues. The sequence was obtained from a man aged 55 to 69 with acute or convalescent COVID-19. The genes are TRBV11-2 and TRBJ1-5; tentative D call: TRBD1 (6 bases). The sequencing sample was made of peripheral blood. The DNA of the CDR3 is TGTGCCAGCAGCTCGTCGATGGGGGCGGGTCAGCCCCAGCATTTT. This sequence encodes CASSSSMGAGQPQHF.